The next 16 T cell receptor beta chains were all read from a single sample in a study of T cell responses to AZD1222 COVID-19 vaccine. Data came from immunoSEQ multiplex PCR; TCRdb stores just in-frame clones and leaves some out. The profile shows about 120,000 clones, under 95% of them singletons. This specimen consisted of peripheral blood, obtained on day 0 of AZD1222 vaccination. The source of these receptors is an adult in good health.

V usage is TRBV19 and J usage is TRBJ1-1; 9 positions agree with TRBD1. The CDR3 loop spans 16 amino acids. CDR1 is LNHDA, CDR2 SQIVND, per germline (reference sequence). J lost 0 bases, V lost 9 bases, and 11 bases had no gene match. DNA of the CDR3: TGTGCCAGCAACACCGGGACAGGGAGGGTGAACACTGAAGCTTTCTTT. Encoded protein: CASNTGTGRVNTEAFF.

This chain links TRBV7-3 with TRBJ2-7; D might be TRBD1 (6 bases). Germline-derived CDR1 and CDR2 are SGHTA and FQGTGA. Trimming took off 6 bases at V and 0 bases at J, with 12 bases between the two ends. The length of the CDR3 is 14 residues. In DNA, the CDR3 is TGTGCCAGCAGTCCGGACAGCAGCTCCTACGAGCAGTACTTC. Translated, it gives CASSPDSSSYEQYF.

The chain employs TRBV7-9 and TRBJ1-2; D not certain. The CDR3 sequence is 14 residues long. Germline lookup yields CDR1 SEHNR and CDR2 FQNEAQ (reference sequence). V lost 1 base, J lost 2 bases, and 8 bases lay in between. CDR3: CASSLGGGNYGYTF. In nucleotides, the CDR3 is TGTGCCAGCAGCTTAGGGGGTGGGAACTATGGCTACACCTTC.

This clone was seen more than once but under ten times. The rearrangement uses TRBV21-1 and TRBJ2-7; the DNA was not used to check the table's D call, TRBD2. TRBV21-1 is a listed pseudogene. The CDR3 covers 15 residues. In DNA form, the CDR3 reads TGTGCCAGCCGACCCCCGTGCAGTAGCTTCTACGAGCAGTACTTC. Its translation is CASRPPCSSFYEQYF.

The V call is TRBV6-5, the J call TRBJ1-1, with a possible D match to TRBD1 (6 bases). Deletions cut 3 bases from V and 5 bases from J, with 10 bases between. This CDR3 is 13 amino acids long. From germline, CDR1 is MNHEY and CDR2 SVGAGI. The CDR3, as DNA: TGTGCCAGCAGTTATGAAGGGGGAACTGAAGCTTTCTTT. Translating gives CASSYEGGTEAFF.

The gene calls are TRBV5-1 and TRBJ2-7; D not certain. The CDR3 is 12 residues long. Trimming left V 4 bases short and J 6 bases short, with 11 bases between. The V gene's germline CDR1 is SGHRS and CDR2 YFSETQ. The CDR3 DNA reads as TGCGCCAGCAGCCCCGTAAGCAGCGAGCAGTACTTC. Residues: CASSPVSSEQYF.

This CDR3 reads CAIGGGGSEEKLFF. Written as DNA, the CDR3 is TGTGCCATCGGGGGAGGTGGGTCAGAGGAAAAACTGTTTTTT. The chain is built from TRBV10-3 and TRBJ1-4; D is possibly TRBD1 (5 bases). The V gene lost 8 bases and the J gene lost 8 bases, with 18 bases spanning the gap. CDR3 length equals 14 residues. The germline V gene encodes CDR1 ENHRY and CDR2 SYGVKD.

As DNA, the CDR3 is TGTGCCAGCAGCGTATCTTCAGGACTACTCTATGGCTACACCTTC. Protein: CASSVSSGLLYGYTF. The gene calls are TRBV9 and TRBJ1-2; D unclear. Germline CDR1 reads SGDLS; CDR2 reads YYNGEE. This CDR3 region has 15 residues. V was shortened by 1 base and J by 4 bases, with 14 bases between the two germline ends. Full variable domain (missing parts from reference TRBV9 and TRBJ1-2): DSGVTQTPKHLITATGQRVTLRCSPRSGDLSVYWYQQSLDQGLQFLIQYYNGEERAKGNILERFSAQQFPDLHSELNLSSLELGDSALYFCASSVSSGLLYGYTFGSGTRLTVV.

To note about this clone: The same CDR3 arises from other DNA sequences in this sample as well. The chain joins TRBV6-4 to TRBJ2-2; the D gene is possibly TRBD2 (5 bases). The V gene lost 4 bases and the J gene lost 2 bases, with 5 bases spanning the gap. Germline loops: CDR1 MRHNA, CDR2 SNTAGT. This CDR3 spans 13 amino acids. For the CDR3, the DNA is TGTGCCAGCAGTGGGACTAACACCGGGGAGCTGTTTTTT. It codes for CASSGTNTGELFF.

This chain uses TRBV12-3 or TRBV12-4 with TRBJ2-3, with TRBD1 matching over 9 bases. The CDR3 consists of 13 residues. Germline trimming cut 6 bases from V and 6 bases from J; bases unmatched to any gene: 4. The CDR3, as DNA: TGTGCCAGCAGGGACAGGGGTGAGGATACGCAGTATTTT. Its protein is CASRDRGEDTQYF.

The J gene is TRBJ1-6, the V gene TRBV19; TRBD1 is a possible D gene (6 bases). V was cut by 0 bases and J by 5 bases, with 8 bases left in between. The CDR3 totals 15 residues. Germline V lookup: CDR1 LNHDA, CDR2 SQIVND (reference sequence). The CDR3: CASSIEGGHNSPLHF. CDR3 DNA sequence: TGTGCCAGTAGTATAGAGGGGGGCCATAATTCACCCCTCCACTTT. Together with reference TRBV19 and TRBJ1-6, the CDR3 gives the full variable domain: DGGITQSPKYLFRKEGQNVTLSCEQNLNHDAMYWYRQDPGQGLRLIYYSQIVNDFQKGDIAEGYSVSREKKESFPLTVTSAQKNPTAFYLCASSIEGGHNSPLHFGNGTRLTVT.

The chain is built from TRBV9 and TRBJ1-2; a weak D match, TRBD1 (6 bases). Germline assignment: CDR1 SGDLS and CDR2 YYNGEE. Trimming removed 0 bases from V and 3 bases from J, with 9 bases in between. The CDR3 loop spans 14 amino acids. The CDR3 DNA is TGTGCCAGCAGCGTAGGGGACACTCACTATGGCTACACCTTC. As protein: CASSVGDTHYGYTF. The full variable domain, its missing parts supplied by reference TRBV9 and TRBJ1-2, is DSGVTQTPKHLITATGQRVTLRCSPRSGDLSVYWYQQSLDQGLQFLIQYYNGEERAKGNILERFSAQQFPDLHSELNLSSLELGDSALYFCASSVGDTHYGYTFGSGTRLTVV.

The chain uses TRBV19 and TRBJ2-2, with D tentatively TRBD1 (5 bases). V was clipped by 7 bases and J by 6 bases, with 15 bases between them. In germline, CDR1 is LNHDA, CDR2 SQIVND (reference sequence). The CDR3 is 14 amino acids. CDR3 region: CASMPAGWAGELFF. DNA for the CDR3: TGTGCCAGTATGCCGGCAGGGTGGGCCGGGGAGCTGTTTTTT.

The V and J genes are TRBV29-1 and TRBJ1-2; the D gene is possibly TRBD1 (6 bases). This CDR3 region has 14 residues. V was cut by 4 bases and J by 5 bases, with 17 bases left in between. The germline gives CDR1 SQVTM, CDR2 ANQGSEA. The CDR3 region is CSVGRGDLLYGYTF. In DNA, the CDR3 is TGCAGCGTTGGGAGGGGGGACCTTCTGTATGGCTACACCTTC.

About this clone itself: Other DNA sequences in the same sample also yield this CDR3. The chain carries TRBV6-5 and TRBJ2-1; D may be TRBD1 (5 bases). From germline, CDR1 is MNHEY and CDR2 SVGAGI. V was shortened by 5 bases and J by 4 bases, with 9 bases between the two germline ends. This CDR3 is built from 13 residues. Written as DNA, the CDR3 is TGTGCCAGCAGTCCGACAGTGTACAATGAGCAGTTCTTC. It yields the protein CASSPTVYNEQFF.

DNA for the CDR3: TGTGCCAGCAGCCCCTGGGACGGAAACTATGGCTACACCTTC. It specifies CASSPWDGNYGYTF. The chain joins TRBV6-4 to TRBJ1-2; tentatively, D is TRBD1 (5 bases). The CDR3 has 14 amino acids. Per the germline V gene, CDR1 is MRHNA and CDR2 is SNTAGT. The V end lost 6 bases, the J end lost 2 bases, and 13 bases lay between the germline ends.